This T cell receptor (beta chain) stems from a study of blood T cell repertoires in COVID-19. Study summary: Sites in the United States, Italy and Spain provided acute and convalescent COVID-19 samples. Sources were T cells, B-cell-depleted T cells, or PBMCs; the material itself was cDNA or gDNA.

Germline V gene data show CDR1 as SGHAT and CDR2 as FQNNGV. Trimming removed 5 bases from V and 2 bases from J, with 11 bases in between. The CDR3 consists of 14 residues. In the original processing: For nucleated cells, counts were estimated from reference gene primer amplification. Generated by immunoSEQ multiplex PCR, the TCRdb table keeps only in-frame clones and is missing some. That table gives V, J and clone size, and the DNA gave D and trimming. This sample carries some 95,000 clones, 65% to 90% of them seen once, and the ten largest clones take more than 1%. Source material: peripheral blood. This chain links TRBV11-2 with TRBJ2-3; D gene ambiguous. This receptor was obtained from an elderly man with active or convalescent COVID-19. This CDR3 is CASSEALATDTQYF. CDR3 nucleotides: TGTGCCAGCAGCGAGGCCCTTGCCACAGATACGCAGTATTTT.